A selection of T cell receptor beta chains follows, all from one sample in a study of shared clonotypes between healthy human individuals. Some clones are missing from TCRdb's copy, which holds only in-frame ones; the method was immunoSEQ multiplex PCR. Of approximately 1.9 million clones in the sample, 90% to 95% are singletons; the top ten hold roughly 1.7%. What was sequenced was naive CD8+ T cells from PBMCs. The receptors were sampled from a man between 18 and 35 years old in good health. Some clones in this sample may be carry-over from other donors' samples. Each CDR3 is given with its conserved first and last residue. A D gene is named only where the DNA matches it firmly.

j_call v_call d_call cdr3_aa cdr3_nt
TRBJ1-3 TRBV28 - CASSLLGSGNTIYF TGTGCCAGCAGTTTACTGGGAAGCGGAAACACCATATATTTT
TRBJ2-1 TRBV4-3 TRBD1 CASSQDLSGGRGNEQFF TGCGCCAGCAGCCAAGATTTATCAGGGGGAAGGGGCAATGAGCAGTTCTTC
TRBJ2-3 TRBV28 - CASSFKWRSTDTQYF TGTGCCAGCAGTTTTAAATGGCGGAGCACAGATACGCAGTATTTT
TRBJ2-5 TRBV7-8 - CASSLNLDSQETQYF TGTGCCAGCAGCTTAAACCTAGACAGTCAAGAGACCCAGTACTTC
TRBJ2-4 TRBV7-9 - CASSQQTGVGIAKNIQYF TGTGCCAGCAGCCAACAGACAGGAGTGGGGATTGCCAAAAACATTCAGTACTTC
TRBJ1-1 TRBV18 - CASSPTTDTKEAFF TGTGCCAGCTCACCAACGACAGACACCAAGGAAGCTTTCTTT
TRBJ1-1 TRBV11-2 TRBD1 CASSLFPKRDSPLEAFF TGTGCCAGCAGCTTATTTCCGAAAAGGGACAGCCCCCTAGAAGCTTTCTTT
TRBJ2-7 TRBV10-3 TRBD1 CAIEAGGGEQYF TGTGCCATCGAGGCAGGGGGTGGGGAGCAGTACTTC
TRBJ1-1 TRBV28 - CASSLVGGNMNTEAFF TGTGCCAGCAGTTTAGTCGGAGGGAACATGAACACTGAAGCTTTCTTT
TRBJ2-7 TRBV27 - CASSLSGVGGEQYF TGTGCCAGCAGTTTATCGGGGGTCGGGGGCGAGCAGTACTTC
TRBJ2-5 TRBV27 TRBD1 CASSSPRTGQETQYF TGTGCCAGCAGTTCTCCCCGGACAGGCCAAGAGACCCAGTACTTC